Listed here are 17 T cell receptor beta chains from one sample, sequenced in a study of graft-versus-host responses after intestinal transplantation. Clones were sequenced by immunoSEQ multiplex PCR, and TCRdb holds only the in-frame ones, with some missing. Among about 86,000 clones, roughly 90% were seen once, and the ten largest hold 0.28%. Antigen specificity for these receptors is unknown. This specimen was unstimulated CD4+ T cells sorted from spleen or lymph node cells, taken before transplant. The receptors were gathered from a human donor who was the organ donor for an intestinal transplant.

This chain connects TRBV7-9 to TRBJ2-4, with D perhaps matching TRBD1 (6 bases). Looked up from germline, CDR1 is SEHNR and CDR2 is FQNEAQ (reference sequence). The CDR3 has 12 amino acids. V was shortened by 10 bases and J by 9 bases, with 16 bases between the two germline ends. CDR3 bases: TGTGCCACCGGACAGACGAGAGGCATTCAGTACTTC. As protein: CATGQTRGIQYF.

This chain joins TRBV4-1 and TRBJ2-1; 9 nucleotides line up with TRBD1. CDR3 length: 17 residues. Trimming at V came to 4 bases and at J to 7 bases, leaving 14 bases not matched to a gene. Germline lookup yields CDR1 MGHRA and CDR2 YSYEKL. The CDR3 sequence: CASSRPGRDRALNEQFF. CDR3 coding DNA: TGCGCCAGCAGCCGCCCGGGGAGGGACAGGGCGCTAAATGAGCAGTTCTTC.

Worth noting for this clone: The sample carries other DNA sequences with the same CDR3. The CDR3 DNA follows: TGTGCCAGCAGCTTGCGGAGCGGGGAGACCCAGTACTTC. Translated: CASSLRSGETQYF. V and J are TRBV5-6 and TRBJ2-5, with D perhaps matching TRBD2 (6 bases). CDR1 and CDR2 from the germline V gene are SGHDT and YYEEEE. The CDR3 loop spans 13 amino acids. Trimming took off 1 base at V and 5 bases at J, with 9 bases between the two ends.

The rearrangement joins TRBV7-2 to TRBJ1-1; no clear D gene. CDR1 is SGHTA and CDR2 is FQGNSA in the germline V gene. The CDR3 runs to 13 residues. Trimming cost V 9 bases and J 3 bases, with 14 bases left between them. CDR3 sequence: CASSRGRDTEAFF. The CDR3 region has the DNA TGTGCCAGTTCCCGAGGGCGCGACACTGAAGCTTTCTTT.

V gene TRBV7-9 combines with J gene TRBJ1-1, with D possibly matching TRBD1 (6 bases). V was shortened by 3 bases and J by 4 bases, with 12 bases between the two germline ends. Germline CDR1 is SEHNR and CDR2 is FQNEAQ (reference sequence). The CDR3 covers 14 residues. CDR3 nucleotides: TGTGCCAGCAGCTTTGGGGGCGAGAGCACTGAAGCTTTCTTT. It translates to CASSFGGESTEAFF. The full variable domain, with the rest looked up from reference TRBV7-9 and TRBJ1-1, is DTGVSQNPRHKITKRGQNVTFRCDPISEHNRLYWYRQTLGQGPEFLTYFQNEAQLEKSRLLSDRFSAERPKGSFSTLEIQRTEQGDSAMYLCASSFGGESTEAFFGQGTRLTVV.

The chain employs TRBV11-3 and TRBJ2-5; TRBD1 matches at 7 bases. The J call is in doubt because the DNA end fits TRBJ2-7 better. Per the germline V gene, CDR1 is SGHNT and CDR2 is YENEEA. The CDR3 has 15 residues. DNA of the CDR3: TGTGCCAGCAGCACCGTCTCAGGGGGCTCCTACGAGCAGTACTTC. Translated: CASSTVSGGSYEQYF.

The chain has TRBV6-1 and TRBJ1-2, with 7 bases lining up with TRBD1. Germline CDR1 and CDR2: MNHNS and SASEGT. V was pared by 4 bases and J by 0 bases, with 8 bases of the junction left unmatched. This CDR3 contains 16 residues. This chain's CDR3 is CASSGGWDSTNYGYTF. The DNA for the CDR3 is TGTGCCAGCAGTGGGGGGTGGGACAGCACTAACTATGGCTACACCTTC.

The V gene is TRBV5-1, the J gene TRBJ2-3, with 11 bases fitting TRBD2. The germline CDR1 and CDR2 sequences are SGHRS and YFSETQ. The CDR3 is 15 residues long. V shed 1 base, J shed 4 bases, and the junction held 2 bases outside the gene matches. CDR3 amino acids: CASSLTSGGSDTQYF. The CDR3 bases are TGCGCCAGCAGCTTGACTAGCGGGGGTTCAGATACGCAGTATTTT.

The chain joins TRBV18 to TRBJ2-1; 10 nucleotides line up with TRBD2. The germline gives CDR1 KGHSH, CDR2 LQKENI. Trimming took 4 bases from V and 3 from J; bases not matched to a gene: 9. The length of the CDR3 is 17 residues. The CDR3 DNA reads as TGTGCCAGCTCACACTCACTAGCGGGAACAATCTACAATGAGCAGTTCTTC. Protein product: CASSHSLAGTIYNEQFF.

This chain links TRBV30 with TRBJ2-6, with 9 nucleotides matching TRBD1. The CDR3 is 16 amino acids. The V segment lost 4 bases and the J segment 3 bases; nucleotides outside the gene matches: 7. Per germline, CDR1 GTSNPN and CDR2 SVGIG (reference sequence). The chain's CDR3 is CAWTGQGHFGANVLTF. In DNA, the CDR3 is TGTGCCTGGACCGGACAGGGGCACTTTGGGGCCAACGTCCTGACTTTC.

The rearrangement links TRBV5-4 to TRBJ2-7, with TRBD1 identical over 9 bases. Germline V gives CDR1 SGHNT, CDR2 YYREEE (reference sequence). The CDR3 contains 14 residues. V lost 3 bases, J lost 3 bases, and 4 bases stayed unmatched. The CDR3 is CASSWGQGDYEQYF. Written as DNA, the CDR3 is TGTGCCAGCAGCTGGGGACAGGGAGACTACGAGCAGTACTTC.

The rearrangement joins TRBV7-2 to TRBJ2-7, with a possible D match to TRBD2 (6 bases). V lost 1 base and J 3 bases, leaving 7 bases between the germline ends. The CDR3 sequence is 13 residues long. Germline values: CDR1 SGHTA, CDR2 FQGNSA. In DNA, the CDR3 is TGTGCCAGCAGCTTAGGGCGGGACTACGAGCAGTACTTC. This codes for CASSLGRDYEQYF. The full variable domain, completed using reference TRBV7-2 and TRBJ2-7, is GAGVSQSPSNKVTEKGKDVELRCDPISGHTALYWYRQSLGQGLEFLIYFQGNSAPDKSGLPSDRFSAERTGGSVSTLTIQRTQQEDSAVYLCASSLGRDYEQYFGPGTRLTVT.

The chain is built from TRBV6-5 and TRBJ2-3; TRBD1 matches at 8 bases. CDR1 MNHEY and CDR2 SVGAGI come from the germline V gene. This CDR3 has 13 amino acids. Unmatched junction bases numbered 3, after V lost 4 bases and J lost 6 bases. The CDR3 protein is CASSSRQGDTQYF. DNA for the CDR3: TGTGCCAGCAGTTCAAGACAGGGGGATACGCAGTATTTT.

The chain has TRBV19 and TRBJ1-5; D may be TRBD1 (5 bases). The V and J ends lost 7 bases and 6 bases respectively, with 16 bases between them. CDR1 and CDR2 from the germline V gene are LNHDA and SQIVND (reference sequence). This CDR3 has 14 residues. The CDR3 coding sequence is TGTGCCAGTACCCCTGAACGGGGGGTTCAGCCCCAGCATTTT. Translation: CASTPERGVQPQHF.

The V call is TRBV19, the J call TRBJ2-7; perhaps TRBD2 as D (6 bases). Germline lookup yields CDR1 LNHDA and CDR2 SQIVND (reference sequence). The CDR3 has 16 residues. V was clipped by 7 bases and J by 2 bases, with 21 bases between them. Here the CDR3 reads CASKDREAGGPYEQYF. CDR3 sequence (DNA): TGTGCCAGTAAGGATCGGGAAGCGGGTGGCCCCTACGAGCAGTACTTC.

This chain links TRBV7-2 with TRBJ1-2; 9 nucleotides match TRBD1. V gave up 4 bases and J gave up 4 bases; unmatched junction bases: 1. CDR3 size: 13 residues. Germline-derived CDR1 and CDR2 are SGHTA and FQGNSA. CDR3 DNA sequence: TGTGCCAGCAGCTCGGGACAGGGCTATGGCTACACCTTC. Protein: CASSSGQGYGYTF.

This rearrangement joins TRBV5-4 to TRBJ1-2; D unresolved. This CDR3 region has 14 residues. V was clipped by 2 bases and J by 1 base, with 9 bases between them. Looked up from germline, CDR1 is SGHNT and CDR2 is YYREEE (reference sequence). CDR3 sequence reads: CASSLIGDNYGYTF. The DNA of the CDR3 is TGTGCCAGCAGCTTAATCGGAGATAACTATGGCTACACCTTC. Based on the CDR3 plus reference TRBV5-4 and TRBJ1-2, the full variable domain is ETGVTQSPTHLIKTRGQQVTLRCSSQSGHNTVSWYQQALGQGPQFIFQYYREEENGRGNFPPRFSGLQFPNYSSELNVNALELDDSALYLCASSLIGDNYGYTFGSGTRLTVV.